Listed below are T cell receptor beta chains from one sample, sequenced in a study of cytomegalovirus exposure and HLA in healthy donors. Assay: immunoSEQ multiplex PCR; the TCRdb copy retains only in-frame clones and omits some. Its table lists 110,000 to 150,000 clones. The source material was PBMCs. These receptor sequences come from a male donor in good health and CMV-seronegative. Both conserved end residues are part of each CDR3. A D gene is named only where the DNA matches it firmly.

TRBJ2-1 | TRBV2 | TRBD2 | CASTPPGGNEQFF | TGTGCCAGCACCCCCCCGGGAGGCAATGAGCAGTTCTTC
TRBJ2-2 | TRBV5-6 | TRBD1 | CASSDRGINTGELFF | TGTGCCAGCAGCGACAGGGGCATCAACACCGGGGAGCTGTTTTTT
TRBJ1-6 | TRBV5-1 | TRBD1 | CASSLSGGLSPLHF | TGCGCCAGCAGCTTATCAGGGGGTTTATCACCCCTCCACTTT
TRBJ1-1 | TRBV18 | - | CASSLVFDSEAFF | TGTGCCAGCTCATTGGTTTTTGACAGTGAAGCTTTCTTT
TRBJ1-1 | TRBV18 | - | CASSPIRDTEAFF | TGTGCCAGCTCACCAATCAGGGACACTGAAGCTTTCTTT
TRBJ2-3 | TRBV4-2 | TRBD2 | CASSQDSLAGGRTQYF | TGTGCCAGCAGCCAAGATAGCCTAGCGGGGGGGCGTACGCAGTATTTT
TRBJ2-7 | TRBV27 | - | CASSNGDFYEQYF | TGTGCCAGCAGTAATGGGGACTTCTACGAGCAGTACTTC
TRBJ2-1 | TRBV29-1 | - | CSVDADSFYNEQFF | TGCAGCGTTGACGCCGACAGCTTCTACAATGAGCAGTTCTTC
TRBJ2-6 | TRBV18 | TRBD1 | CASSPKGGYAGANVLTF | TGTGCCAGCTCACCGAAAGGGGGCTATGCTGGGGCCAACGTCCTGACTTTC
TRBJ2-5 | TRBV4-2 | - | CASSPRTGVETQYF | TGTGCCAGCAGCCCGAGGACTGGGGTGGAGACCCAGTACTTC
TRBJ1-2 | TRBV2 | - | CASSGTPLGGYTF | TGTGCCAGCTCGGGGACTCCCCTAGGAGGCTACACCTTC
TRBJ1-5 | TRBV6-5 | - | CASSIQVNSNQPQHF | TGTGCCAGCAGTATCCAGGTTAATAGCAATCAGCCCCAGCATTTT
TRBJ2-2 | TRBV4-2 | - | CASSQDGLITGELFF | TGTGCCAGCAGCCAAGATGGACTTATCACCGGGGAGCTGTTTTTT
TRBJ1-5 | TRBV2 | TRBD1 | CASHRGINQPQHF | TGTGCCAGCCACAGGGGGATCAATCAGCCCCAGCATTTT
TRBJ1-5 | TRBV6-1 | - | CASSEPGKGVF | TGTGCCAGCAGTGAACCTGGGAAGGGGGTTTTT
TRBJ1-5 | TRBV19 | - | CASSIDGDSNQPQHF | TGTGCCAGTAGTATCGATGGAGATAGCAATCAGCCCCAGCATTTT
TRBJ2-5 | TRBV2 | - | CASSSLPQGRGETQYF | TGTGCCAGCAGCAGCCTCCCTCAGGGGAGAGGAGAGACCCAGTACTTC
TRBJ1-1 | TRBV9 | - | CASSVSWNGGTEAFF | TGTGCCAGCAGCGTGAGTTGGAACGGGGGCACTGAAGCTTTCTTT
TRBJ1-2 | TRBV6-5 | TRBD1 | CASSIDRVDGYTF | TGTGCCAGCAGTATCGACAGGGTCGATGGCTACACCTTC
TRBJ1-2 | TRBV10-3 | TRBD1 | CAISDLDRRYGYTF | TGTGCCATCAGTGACCTGGACAGGCGCTATGGCTACACCTTC
TRBJ1-5 | TRBV30 | - | CAWSVLRAGGQNQPQHF | TGTGCCTGGAGTGTACTTCGGGCAGGAGGGCAGAATCAGCCCCAGCATTTT
TRBJ2-2 | TRBV11-2 | TRBD1 | CASSFEWTGRLTGELFF | TGTGCCAGCAGCTTTGAATGGACAGGGAGATTAACCGGGGAGCTGTTTTTT
TRBJ1-1 | TRBV5-8 | - | CASSLVLGSAAGFGTEAFF | TGTGCCAGCAGCTTGGTTTTAGGCAGCGCAGCGGGGTTCGGCACTGAAGCTTTCTTT
TRBJ2-6 | TRBV18 | TRBD1 | CASSPTTGAGANVLTF | TGTGCCAGCTCACCTACCACAGGGGCTGGGGCCAACGTCCTGACTTTC
TRBJ2-7 | TRBV30 | - | CAWSVLVEHEQYF | TGTGCCTGGAGTGTCCTAGTGGAACACGAGCAGTACTTC
TRBJ1-1 | TRBV5-1 | - | CASSLGGRNTEAFF | TGCGCCAGCAGCTTGGGGGGCCGGAACACTGAAGCTTTCTTT
TRBJ2-7 | TRBV25-1 | - | CASSGIPDSSYEQYF | TGTGCCAGCAGCGGAATCCCCGACAGTTCCTACGAGCAGTACTTC
TRBJ1-3 | TRBV15 | - | CATSRVDVLTGNTIYF | TGTGCCACCAGCAGAGTAGATGTTCTAACGGGAAACACCATATATTTT
TRBJ1-1 | TRBV6-5 | TRBD1 | CASNDRDRPEAFF | TGTGCCAGCAACGACCGGGACAGGCCTGAAGCTTTCTTT
TRBJ1-2 | TRBV10-1 | - | CASSENIGQSYGYTF | TGCGCCAGCAGTGAGAATATAGGACAGTCCTATGGCTACACCTTC
TRBJ2-3 | TRBV13 | TRBD2 | CASDTSGSTDTQYF | TGTGCCAGCGACACTAGCGGGAGCACAGATACGCAGTATTTT
TRBJ2-5 | TRBV30 | - | CAWKGLAGVQTQYF | TGTGCCTGGAAAGGACTCGCGGGCGTGCAGACCCAGTACTTC
TRBJ1-1 | TRBV2 | - | CASIPGRFLNTEAFF | TGTGCCAGCATTCCCGGGAGGTTTTTGAACACTGAAGCTTTCTTT
TRBJ2-5 | TRBV5-1 | TRBD2 | CASSSGLAGGQETQYF | TGCGCCAGCAGCTCGGGACTAGCGGGAGGGCAAGAGACCCAGTACTTC
TRBJ2-3 | TRBV7-9 | - | CASSLLGVDTQYF | TGTGCCAGCAGCTTATTGGGAGTGGATACGCAGTATTTT
TRBJ2-7 | TRBV5-1 | TRBD2 | CASTPDGGNAYEQYF | TGCGCCAGCACCCCGGACGGGGGGAATGCTTACGAGCAGTACTTC
TRBJ2-7 | TRBV7-2 | TRBD2 | CASSLGAGASYEQYF | TGTGCCAGCAGCTTGGGAGCGGGGGCCTCCTACGAGCAGTACTTC
TRBJ2-7 | TRBV10-3 | TRBD1 | CAISGTGQGSNEQYF | TGTGCCATCAGTGGGACCGGACAGGGGAGTAACGAGCAGTACTTC
TRBJ2-7 | TRBV5-4 | TRBD1 | CASSGDRAIEQYF | TGTGCCAGCAGCGGGGACAGAGCCATCGAGCAGTACTTC
TRBJ1-1 | TRBV5-6 | - | CASSLSLYRTNTEAFF | TGTGCCAGCAGCTTGAGCCTTTACAGGACGAACACTGAAGCTTTCTTT
TRBJ2-1 | TRBV5-1 | - | CASSLTGSNNEQFF | TGCGCCAGCAGCTTGACAGGGTCAAACAATGAGCAGTTCTTC
TRBJ1-2 | TRBV7-8 | TRBD1 | CASSLVSRTGFSGYTF | TGTGCCAGCAGCTTAGTCTCAAGGACAGGTTTTTCTGGCTACACCTTC
TRBJ2-6 | TRBV19 | TRBD1 | CASRQGDFSGANVLTF | TGTGCCTCTCGACAGGGAGATTTCTCTGGGGCCAACGTCCTGACTTTC
TRBJ1-5 | TRBV18 | TRBD1 | CASSSTGGSQPQHF | TGTGCCAGCTCATCCACAGGGGGCAGTCAGCCCCAGCATTTT
TRBJ2-3 | TRBV5-1 | TRBD1 | CASSHGQGKADTQYF | TGCGCCAGCAGCCACGGACAGGGTAAAGCAGATACGCAGTATTTT
TRBJ1-1 | TRBV19 | - | CASSSQGAWGTEAFF | TGTGCCAGTAGCTCCCAGGGCGCCTGGGGCACTGAAGCTTTCTTT
TRBJ1-1 | TRBV18 | TRBD1 | CASSPGTEEAFF | TGTGCCAGCTCCCCCGGGACAGAGGAAGCTTTCTTT
TRBJ1-1 | TRBV29-1 | - | CSVERVRAQNTEAFF | TGCAGCGTTGAAAGGGTCAGGGCCCAGAACACTGAAGCTTTCTTT
TRBJ1-1 | TRBV7-8 | - | CASSLQENTEAFF | TGTGCCAGCAGCCTACAGGAGAACACTGAAGCTTTCTTT
TRBJ2-7 | TRBV6-1 | TRBD1 | CASMRGQGSYEQYF | TGTGCCAGCATGAGGGGACAGGGCTCCTACGAGCAGTACTTC
TRBJ1-2 | TRBV12-5 | TRBD1 | CASAVRPDRDVYGYTF | TGTGCTAGTGCTGTGCGGCCGGACAGGGACGTCTATGGCTACACCTTC
TRBJ1-2 | TRBV5-1 | - | CASSLGDSYGYTF | TGCGCCAGCAGCTTGGGAGACAGCTATGGCTACACCTTC
TRBJ2-1 | TRBV7-2 | - | CASSLQGALYNEQFF | TGTGCCAGCAGCTTACAAGGGGCCTTGTACAATGAGCAGTTCTTC
TRBJ2-3 | TRBV20-1 | - | CSLGEDTQYF | TGCAGCTTAGGGGAAGATACGCAGTATTTT
TRBJ2-7 | TRBV27 | TRBD2 | CASRHHERGAYEQYF | TGTGCCAGCCGGCATCATGAGCGGGGGGCCTACGAGCAGTACTTC
TRBJ2-7 | TRBV27 | - | CASSLSPGVRNEQYF | TGTGCCAGCAGTTTATCACCAGGGGTAAGGAACGAGCAGTACTTC
TRBJ1-2 | TRBV4-2 | - | CASIEVALAGSNYGYTF | TGTGCCAGCATTGAAGTGGCTCTGGCAGGCTCTAACTATGGCTACACCTTC